The source of this TCR beta chain is a study of T cell responses to AZD1222 COVID-19 vaccine. Germline assignment: CDR1 SGHTA and CDR2 FQGTGA. This CDR3 is built from 15 residues. V lost 4 bases and J lost 4; bases outside the gene matches: 5. Sequenced by immunoSEQ multiplex PCR; TCRdb stores in-frame clones only, minus some. Of around 160,000 clones listed, 93% are singletons. This TCR derives from an adult in good health. The V and J genes are TRBV7-3 and TRBJ1-3; 9 positions match TRBD1. The sequences come from peripheral blood, collected on day 0 of AZD1222 vaccination. The CDR3 DNA sequence: TGTGCCAGCAGCTCCTACAGGGGGCCCGGAAACACCATATATTTT. Amino acids: CASSSYRGPGNTIYF.